The present TCR beta chain was sequenced within a study of molecular identifiers for immune sequencing clone quantification. Study-wide findings and caveats: For effector cells, clones above 20 RNA copies held over 97% of molecules; for naive cells, under 1%.

One entry per CDR3 protein, called by TCRdb with MiXCR from the PCR reads. The sample consists of some 40,000 distinct CDR3 sequences, about 18% of them appearing once. The trim removed 3 bases at V and 3 bases at J, leaving 12 bases unmatched. CDR1 and CDR2 (germline): MNHNS, SASEGT. This CDR3 is 18 amino acids long. This clonotype showed up many times. As yet, its antigen is unknown. What was sequenced was naive CD8+ T cells from blood, with Jurkat cell RNA spiked in. Subset meaning: FACS-sorted CD8+CD4-CCR7+CD45RA+ naive T cells. This chain connects TRBV6-1 to TRBJ2-7; 12 bases map to TRBD2. This clonotype was obtained from a human donor in good health. Some libraries in this study had Jurkat cell RNA spiked in. The CDR3: CASSDHTETSGSHYEQYF. The CDR3 nucleotides read TGTGCCAGCAGTGACCATACCGAGACTAGCGGGAGTCACTACGAGCAGTACTTC.